This T cell receptor beta chain appears in the sequencing data of a study of T cell repertoires in cytomegalovirus infection. For the study at large: Public TCR beta signature analysis indicated the presence of both CMV infection and matching HLA type. Study outcomes and limitations: Cumulative frequency (of public TCR beta family members) identified carriers of CMV plus the relevant HLA. There were HLA-C-restricted CMV-specific TCR beta clonotypes dominating the ex vivo response.

For this clonotype: Its antigen is not identified.

Trimming left V 0 bases short and J 4 bases short, with 12 bases between. The CDR3 extends over 14 amino acids. Germline values: CDR1 DFQATT, CDR2 SNEGSKA (reference sequence). One entry per CDR3 protein, called by TCRdb with MiXCR from the reads. Of 450,000 to 550,000 distinct CDR3 sequences listed, approximately 16% are singletons. V usage is TRBV20-1 and J usage is TRBJ2-5; D is perhaps TRBD2 (5 bases). Sequences were obtained from CD8+ T cells from PBMCs. The sequence derives from a human donor in good health (CMV status not recorded). Some clones in this sample may be carry-over from other donors' samples. CDR3 amino acids: CSARDPGKGETQYF. The CDR3 DNA sequence: TGCAGTGCTAGAGACCCCGGGAAGGGAGAGACCCAGTACTTC.